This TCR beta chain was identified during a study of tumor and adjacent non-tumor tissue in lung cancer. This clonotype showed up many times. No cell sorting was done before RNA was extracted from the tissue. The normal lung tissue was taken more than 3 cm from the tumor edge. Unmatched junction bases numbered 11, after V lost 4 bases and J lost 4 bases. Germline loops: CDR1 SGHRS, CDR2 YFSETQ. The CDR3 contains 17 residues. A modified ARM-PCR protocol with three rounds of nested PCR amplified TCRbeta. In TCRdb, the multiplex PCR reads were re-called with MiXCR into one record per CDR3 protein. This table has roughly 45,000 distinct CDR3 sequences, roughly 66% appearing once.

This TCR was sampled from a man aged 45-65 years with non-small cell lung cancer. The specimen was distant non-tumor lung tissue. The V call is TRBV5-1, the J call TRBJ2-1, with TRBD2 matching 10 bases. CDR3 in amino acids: CASSPGTSVSFYNEQFF. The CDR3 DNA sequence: TGCGCCAGCAGCCCTGGGACTAGCGTTTCCTTTTACAATGAGCAGTTCTTC.